Each of the 23 T cell receptor beta chains below was sequenced from the same sample in a study of shared clonotypes between healthy human individuals. The data were produced by immunoSEQ multiplex PCR, yet TCRdb's version contains in-frame clones alone and is incomplete. The repertoire holds some 2.3 million clones, just over 90% seen once, with 0.35% to 0.5% in the top ten. Sequenced material: naive CD4+ T cells from PBMCs. Subset defined: CD45RA+ positively selected. The receptors were sampled from a man between 18 and 29 years old in good health. Some clones in this sample may be carry-over from other donors' samples.

This clone was found once. The chain combines TRBV18 with TRBJ2-5; D gene ambiguous. With 3 bases removed from V and 4 bases from J, the gap between germline ends came to 12 bases. Germline V gives CDR1 KGHSH, CDR2 LQKENI. This CDR3 region has 14 residues. CDR3 bases: TGTGCCAGCTCACCGGACCGGAGCGTAGAGACCCAGTACTTC. Protein: CASSPDRSVETQYF.

This clone was seen just once. J is TRBJ1-2 and V is TRBV28; a weak D match, TRBD1 (5 bases). This CDR3 is built from 13 residues. V was shortened by 3 bases and J by 7 bases, with 12 bases between the two germline ends. The germline V gene encodes CDR1 MDHEN and CDR2 SYDVKM. DNA for the CDR3: TGTGCCAGCAGTTTCCGTAATGGGGGTGGCTACACCTTC. It is translated as CASSFRNGGGYTF.

In this sample, this clone turned up once. The CDR3 coding sequence is TGTGCCAGCAGTGAAGTGACAGGGGGCGAGCAGTACTTC. Its protein is CASSEVTGGEQYF. The chain employs TRBV27 and TRBJ2-7; TRBD1 matches at 9 bases. The CDR3 runs 13 residues. Trimming removed 5 bases from V and 6 bases from J; junction bases left unmatched: 5. CDR1 is MNHEY, CDR2 SMNVEV, per germline (reference sequence).

The chain combines TRBV5-1 with TRBJ1-1; the D is unclear. The CDR3 spans 13 residues. Trimming left V 4 bases short and J 1 base short, with 8 bases between. Germline V gives CDR1 SGHRS, CDR2 YFSETQ. DNA for the CDR3: TGCGCCAGCAGCCCTCGTCCGAACACTGAAGCTTTCTTT. As protein: CASSPRPNTEAFF.

This sequence joins TRBV30 and TRBJ2-3; 8 nucleotides agree with TRBD1. The CDR3 is 14 amino acids. Per the germline V gene, CDR1 is GTSNPN and CDR2 is SVGIG (reference sequence). V shed 4 bases and J 7 bases; nucleotides not matched to a gene: 10. In DNA, the CDR3 is TGTGCCTGGAACAGCGGACAGGGTACGAATACGCAGTATTTT. Amino acid sequence: CAWNSGQGTNTQYF. The variable domain in full, with the rest retrieved from reference TRBV30 and TRBJ2-3, is SQTIHQWPATLVQPVGSPLSLECTVEGTSNPNLYWYRQAAGRGLQLLFYSVGIGQISSEVPQNLSASRPQDRQFILSSKKLLLSDSGFYLCAWNSGQGTNTQYFGPGTRLTVL.

The CDR3 region has the DNA TGTGCCAGCAGCCCGGTGGGGGTTGGCTACACCTTC. Amino acid sequence: CASSPVGVGYTF. This sequence joins TRBV7-2 and TRBJ1-2; possibly TRBD1 for D (5 bases). This CDR3 contains 12 residues. Germline CDR1 and CDR2: SGHTA and FQGNSA. The ends were cut back, 5 bases at V and 7 bases at J, with 11 bases in the middle.

This clone was found a few times. The V gene is TRBV29-1, the J gene TRBJ1-1; maybe TRBD1 (5 bases). The germline V gene has CDR1 SQVTM and CDR2 ANQGSEA. Trimming cost V 4 bases and J 1 base, with 10 bases left between them. This CDR3 is built from 13 residues. The CDR3 spells CSVVRQTNTEAFF. CDR3 DNA sequence: TGCAGCGTTGTTCGACAGACGAACACTGAAGCTTTCTTT. Combining the CDR3 with reference TRBV29-1 and TRBJ1-1 gives the whole variable domain SAVISQKPSRDICQRGTSLTIQCQVDSQVTMMFWYRQQPGQSLTLIATANQGSEATYESGFVIDKFPISRPNLTFSTLTVSNMSPEDSSIYLCSVVRQTNTEAFFGQGTRLTVV.

This chain uses TRBV7-2 with TRBJ2-7; D not resolved. The CDR3 runs to 15 residues. From germline, CDR1 is SGHTA and CDR2 FQGNSA. V was shortened by 5 bases and J by 2 bases, with 16 bases between the two germline ends. The DNA of the CDR3 is TGTGCCAGCAGCCTCGAAGCTAGAGGCCCCTACGAGCAGTACTTC. Its translation: CASSLEARGPYEQYF.

CDR3 region: CASSLVEGTGELFF. In DNA, the CDR3 is TGTGCCAGCAGCTTAGTGGAGGGCACCGGGGAGCTGTTTTTT. The chain uses TRBV7-6 and TRBJ2-2, with D possibly being TRBD2 (6 bases). V was clipped by 1 base and J by 4 bases, with 7 bases between them. Germline CDR1 is SGHVS and CDR2 is FNYEAQ. The CDR3 loop spans 14 amino acids. The full variable domain, with the rest looked up from reference TRBV7-6 and TRBJ2-2, is GAGVSQSPRYKVTKRGQDVALRCDPISGHVSLYWYRQALGQGPEFLTYFNYEAQQDKSGLPNDRFSAERPEGSISTLTIQRTEQRDSAMYRCASSLVEGTGELFFGEGSRLTVL.

V gene TRBV4-2 combines with J gene TRBJ2-1; the match to TRBD2 covers 13 bases. V lost 1 base to trimming and J lost 12 bases; unmatched junction nucleotides: 9. CDR1 and CDR2 (germline): LGHNA, YNFKEQ. The CDR3 is 16 amino acids. CDR3 in DNA: TGTGCCAGCAGCCAAGCTGGACTAGCGGGAGATCACGCGCAGTTCTTC. Translating it yields CASSQAGLAGDHAQFF.

V gene TRBV30 combines with J gene TRBJ1-4; D gene uncertain. V was cut by 2 bases and J by 7 bases, with 14 bases left in between. The CDR3 runs 14 residues. The V gene's germline CDR1 is GTSNPN and CDR2 SVGIG (reference sequence). The CDR3 DNA reads as TGTGCCTGGAGTTCGGGGAGGCCAGTTGAAAAACTGTTTTTT. Translated, it gives CAWSSGRPVEKLFF.

The genes are TRBV11-2 and TRBJ2-7; 7 bases agree with TRBD1. J lost 1 base, V lost 1 base, and 7 bases had no gene match. From germline, CDR1 is SGHAT and CDR2 FQNNGV. The CDR3 spans 16 residues. CDR3 sequence reads: CASSLVPGQSSYEQYF. CDR3 DNA: TGTGCCAGCAGCTTAGTCCCGGGACAGTCTTCCTACGAGCAGTACTTC.

This chain links TRBV2 with TRBJ2-7; TRBD1 might be the D (5 bases). Germline values: CDR1 SNHLY, CDR2 FYNNEI. The CDR3 has 12 amino acids. V dropped 8 bases and J dropped 3 bases, with 11 bases sitting between them. The CDR3 DNA sequence: TGTGCCAGCGGCAGGGTCATCTACGAGCAGTACTTC. This encodes CASGRVIYEQYF.

The V call is TRBV27, the J call TRBJ1-5, with TRBD1 matching 8 bases. This CDR3 has 15 amino acids. V was pared by 5 bases and J by 3 bases, with 6 bases of the junction left unmatched. Germline loops: CDR1 MNHEY, CDR2 SMNVEV (reference sequence). This chain's CDR3 is CASSDRTGSNQPQHF. The CDR3 DNA follows: TGTGCCAGCAGTGATAGGACAGGGTCCAATCAGCCCCAGCATTTT.

This clone was detected once. J is TRBJ2-1 and V is TRBV30; D is perhaps TRBD1 or TRBD2 (5 bases each). The CDR3 spans 11 residues. CDR1 and CDR2 (germline): GTSNPN, SVGIG (reference sequence). Trimming took 3 bases from V and 10 from J, leaving 10 bases between them. DNA of the CDR3: TGTGCCTGGAGGGGTCGGGACGAGCAGTTCTTC. Encoded protein: CAWRGRDEQFF. The entire variable domain, with the rest obtained from reference TRBV30 and TRBJ2-1, is as follows: SQTIHQWPATLVQPVGSPLSLECTVEGTSNPNLYWYRQAAGRGLQLLFYSVGIGQISSEVPQNLSASRPQDRQFILSSKKLLLSDSGFYLCAWRGRDEQFFGPGTRLTVL.

Turning to this clone: The same CDR3 arises from other DNA sequences in this sample as well. The chain has TRBV4-2 and TRBJ1-5; 8 nucleotides agree with TRBD1. The germline V gene has CDR1 LGHNA and CDR2 YNFKEQ. The V and J ends lost 0 bases and 7 bases, in that order; junction bases with no gene match: 5. This CDR3 is 15 amino acids long. The CDR3 is CASSQDRQGRQPQHF. The CDR3 DNA follows: TGTGCCAGCAGCCAAGACAGACAGGGGAGACAGCCCCAGCATTTT.

The CDR3 here is CASSLLAGDGNQPQHF. DNA of the CDR3: TGTGCCAGCAGTTTATTAGCCGGGGACGGCAATCAGCCCCAGCATTTT. The V and J genes are TRBV28 and TRBJ1-5; tentatively, D is TRBD1 (5 bases). CDR3 length equals 16 residues. With 1 base removed from V and 2 bases from J, the gap between germline ends came to 12 bases. The germline CDR1 and CDR2 sequences are MDHEN and SYDVKM.

V usage is TRBV9 and J usage is TRBJ1-4; a weak D match, TRBD1 (5 bases). This CDR3 has 15 amino acids. The germline V and J ends were trimmed by 4 bases and 8 bases, with 18 bases remaining between them. Germline lookup yields CDR1 SGDLS and CDR2 YYNGEE. The CDR3: CASSPQDSGWEKLFF. The CDR3 nucleotides read TGTGCCAGCAGCCCTCAAGACTCAGGGTGGGAAAAACTGTTTTTT.

The J gene is TRBJ1-1, the V gene TRBV11-2; a possible D gene is TRBD1 (6 bases). V was clipped by 5 bases and J by 3 bases, with 10 bases between them. This CDR3 region has 13 residues. Germline V gives CDR1 SGHAT, CDR2 FQNNGV. The CDR3, as DNA: TGTGCCAGCAGCGGGGGGGCATACACTGAAGCTTTCTTT. This encodes CASSGGAYTEAFF. Full variable domain (remainder filled in from reference TRBV11-2 and TRBJ1-1): EAGVAQSPRYKIIEKRQSVAFWCNPISGHATLYWYQQILGQGPKLLIQFQNNGVVDDSQLPKDRFSAERLKGVDSTLKIQPAKLEDSAVYLCASSGGAYTEAFFGQGTRLTVV.

This clone was picked up one time. The CDR3 sequence is CASSSSGYLDGREKLFF. Written as DNA, the CDR3 is TGTGCCAGTAGTTCCTCGGGGTACCTGGATGGACGTGAAAAACTGTTTTTT. The rearrangement links TRBV19 to TRBJ1-4, with D uncertain. With 5 bases removed from V and 7 bases from J, the gap between germline ends came to 23 bases. Per germline, CDR1 LNHDA and CDR2 SQIVND (reference sequence). This CDR3 has 17 residues.

A remark on this clone: In the same sample, other DNA sequences code for this CDR3. The chain uses TRBV5-1 and TRBJ2-5, with 10 bases lining up with TRBD2. The length of the CDR3 is 15 residues. Losses at the gene ends were 0 bases for V and 2 bases for J; bases not matched to a gene: 1. Germline lookup yields CDR1 SGHRS and CDR2 YFSETQ. CDR3 DNA: TGCGCCAGCAGCTTGGGGACTAGCGGACAAGAGACCCAGTACTTC. It translates to CASSLGTSGQETQYF.

This chain joins TRBV21-1 and TRBJ1-1; TRBD1, the D gene given by the table, was not confirmed from the DNA. TRBV21-1 is a documented pseudogene. The CDR3 spans 13 residues. This chain's CDR3 is CASSKDYRPEAFF. CDR3 nucleotide sequence: TGTGCCAGCAGCAAAGATTACAGACCAGAAGCTTTCTTT.

The chain couples TRBV4-2 to TRBJ2-3; 11 bases fit TRBD2. V shed 1 base, J shed 7 bases, and the junction held 7 bases outside the gene matches. The CDR3 covers 16 residues. Looked up from germline, CDR1 is LGHNA and CDR2 is YNFKEQ. The CDR3 bases are TGTGCCAGCAGCCAAGTGGTTAGCGGGAGGGCCTATACGCAGTATTTT. Encoded protein: CASSQVVSGRAYTQYF.